What follows are 16 T cell receptor beta chains derived from one specimen sequenced in a study of T cells in Graves' hyperthyroidism and ophthalmopathy (dated 2019 in TCRdb). Receptor libraries were prepared by multiplex PCR. Instrument used: Illumina HiSeq 2000. Amplification of TCR beta CDR3 regions was carried out from RNA transcripts. A first-round RT-PCR of the TCR CDR3 used the HTBI primer set with the Qiagen OneStep RT-PCR kit. The raw public data were reprocessed by TCRdb itself: fastp quality trimming at Q25, MiXCR clonotype calling, in-frame beta chains only. CDR3 protein duplicates are merged, each entry listing the most common genes and DNA. The sample table lists roughly 800,000 distinct CDR3 sequences, 38% of them with a count of one. The ten largest clones represent approximately 10% of the sample. Sequencing was performed on blood. The receptors come from a man younger than 35 with Graves' hyperthyroidism.

CDR3 amino acids: CASTLNPGGAAASGANVLTF. CDR3 bases: TGTGCCAGCACCCTAAACCCAGGAGGGGCAGCCGCCTCTGGGGCCAACGTCCTGACTTTC. This chain uses TRBV2 with TRBJ2-6, with TRBD2 as a possible D gene (6 bases). The V and J ends lost 7 bases and 0 bases respectively, with 25 bases between them. Germline V gives CDR1 SNHLY, CDR2 FYNNEI. CDR3 length: 20 amino acids.

This clonotype was seen a few times. V is TRBV7-8 and J is TRBJ2-2, with 16 bases fitting TRBD2. Germline loops: CDR1 SGHVS, CDR2 FQNEAQ. J gave up 8 bases and V 5 bases, and 5 bases lay outside the gene matches. The CDR3 runs 16 residues. The CDR3 spells CASSVGTSGRVGELFF. CDR3 DNA: TGTGCCAGCAGCGTAGGGACTAGCGGGAGGGTAGGGGAGCTGTTTTTT. The full variable domain, in which reference TRBV7-8 and TRBJ2-2 provide the parts outside the CDR3, is GAGVSQSPRYKVAKRGQDVALRCDPISGHVSLFWYQQALGQGPEFLTYFQNEAQLDKSGLPSDRFFAERPEGSVSTLKIQRTQQEDSAVYLCASSVGTSGRVGELFFGEGSRLTVL.

This clonotype was seen a single time. The chain carries TRBV7-8 and TRBJ1-1; D might be TRBD1 (5 bases). The germline V and J ends were trimmed by 3 bases and 6 bases, with 14 bases remaining between them. The CDR3 runs to 14 residues. Germline loops: CDR1 SGHVS, CDR2 FQNEAQ. CDR3 protein: CASSFTGGGPEAFF. Here the CDR3 DNA reads TGTGCCAGCAGCTTCACAGGTGGGGGTCCTGAAGCTTTCTTT.

Turning to this clonotype: A single base separates this from a much larger clone, so it may be a read error. The chain joins TRBV12-3 or TRBV12-4 to TRBJ1-2, with TRBD1 as a possible D gene (6 bases). The CDR3 covers 14 residues. This chain's CDR3 is CPSSPARGAGGYTF. CDR3 nucleotides: TGTCCCAGCAGTCCGGCTCGGGGGGCTGGGGGCTACACCTTC.

The chain employs TRBV7-9 and TRBJ1-6; no clear D. The germline gives CDR1 SEHNR, CDR2 FQNEAQ (reference sequence). There are 16 residues in the CDR3. V lost 5 bases, J lost 7 bases, and 18 bases lay in between. DNA for the CDR3: TGTGCCAGCAGCCCGATCCTTCCTGGCCAGAATTCACCCCTCCACTTT. This gives the protein CASSPILPGQNSPLHF.

The rearrangement links TRBV9 to TRBJ1-4, with D possibly TRBD1 on 6 matching bases. V was cut by 2 bases and J by 8 bases, with 13 bases left in between. The length of the CDR3 is 14 residues. Germline values: CDR1 SGDLS, CDR2 YYNGEE. The CDR3 nucleotides are TGTGCCAGCAGCGTGGAGGGGGAAAAGGAAAAACTGTTTTTT. This gives the protein CASSVEGEKEKLFF.

This clonotype was seen a few times. V and J are TRBV6-6 and TRBJ1-3; D is unclear. V lost 10 bases, J lost 4 bases, and 8 bases lay in between. The CDR3 is made up of 11 amino acids. Germline loops: CDR1 MNHNY, CDR2 SVGAGI (reference sequence). CDR3 coding DNA: TGTGCCATCACGGGGGGAAACACCATATATTTT. This sequence encodes CAITGGNTIYF.

V gene TRBV5-1 combines with J gene TRBJ1-5; D possibly corresponds to TRBD1 (5 bases). Trimming cost V 0 bases and J 7 bases, with 8 bases left between them. The CDR3 totals 13 residues. Germline V gives CDR1 SGHRS, CDR2 YFSETQ. CDR3 nucleotide sequence: TGCGCCAGCAGCTTGGCGGGGCAACAGCCCCAGCATTTT. Protein product: CASSLAGQQPQHF.

The V and J genes are TRBV12-3 or TRBV12-4 and TRBJ2-7; 7 positions match TRBD2. The CDR3 contains 16 residues. V gave up 6 bases and J gave up 4 bases; unmatched junction bases: 15. CDR3 nucleotides: TGTGCCAGCAGCAATATTCTAGCGGACCCGAGGTACGAGCAGTACTTC. Its translation is CASSNILADPRYEQYF.

This clonotype occurred a few times. The chain employs TRBV7-9 and TRBJ2-7, with D tentatively TRBD2 (5 bases). V was shortened by 5 bases and J by 3 bases, with 11 bases between the two germline ends. CDR1 is SEHNR and CDR2 is FQNEAQ in the germline V gene (reference sequence). The CDR3 totals 13 residues. The CDR3: CASSAFGVYEQYF. Written as DNA, the CDR3 is TGTGCCAGCAGCGCATTCGGGGTCTACGAGCAGTACTTC.

CDR3 sequence reads: CASNRGGAGYEQYF. DNA for the CDR3: TGCGCCAGCAATCGCGGGGGCGCGGGATACGAGCAGTACTTC. The chain recombines TRBV5-1 with TRBJ2-7, with a possible D match to TRBD2 (7 bases). V lost 6 bases and J lost 4, with 17 bases in between. Germline V gene data show CDR1 as SGHRS and CDR2 as YFSETQ. The CDR3 contains 14 residues.

This clonotype was picked up many times. CDR3: CASSPRGGQGNYEQYF. The CDR3 DNA follows: TGTGCCAGCAGCCCTAGGGGGGGACAGGGCAACTACGAGCAGTACTTC. The genes are TRBV2 and TRBJ2-7; 9 positions agree with TRBD1. Germline V gene lookup returns CDR1 SNHLY and CDR2 FYNNEI. The CDR3 extends over 16 amino acids. The ends lost 6 bases at V and 3 bases at J; junction bases unmatched: 12.

This clonotype was counted many times. CDR3 DNA sequence: TGCAGCGTCTCTGGGACAGCCGAAAAACTGTTTTTT. The encoded protein is CSVSGTAEKLFF. This chain connects TRBV29-1 to TRBJ1-4, with 7 positions matching TRBD1. The germline V gene has CDR1 SQVTM and CDR2 ANQGSEA. The CDR3 is made up of 12 amino acids. Trimming cost V 6 bases and J 8 bases; bases outside gene matches: 6. Filled out from reference TRBV29-1 and TRBJ1-4, the complete variable domain reads SAVISQKPSRDICQRGTSLTIQCQVDSQVTMMFWYRQQPGQSLTLIATANQGSEATYESGFVIDKFPISRPNLTFSTLTVSNMSPEDSSIYLCSVSGTAEKLFFGSGTQLSVL.

The genes are TRBV5-6 and TRBJ2-7, with a tentative D call TRBD2 (5 bases). Trimming cost V 3 bases and J 3 bases, with 13 bases left between them. The CDR3 is 14 residues long. In germline, CDR1 is SGHDT, CDR2 YYEEEE. In DNA form, the CDR3 reads TGTGCCAGCAGCTCATCCGGGATAAACTACGAGCAGTACTTC. Its protein is CASSSSGINYEQYF. The full variable domain, with the rest looked up from reference TRBV5-6 and TRBJ2-7, is DAGVTQSPTHLIKTRGQQVTLRCSPKSGHDTVSWYQQALGQGPQFIFQYYEEEERQRGNFPDRFSGHQFPNYSSELNVNALLLGDSALYLCASSSSGINYEQYFGPGTRLTVT.

This clonotype was seen at least ten times. The chain recombines TRBV2 with TRBJ1-5; D is undetermined. The CDR3 covers 13 residues. CDR1 is SNHLY and CDR2 is FYNNEI in the germline V gene. The germline V and J ends were trimmed by 1 base and 4 bases, with 5 bases remaining between them. CDR3 nucleotides: TGTGCCAGCAGTGAAGGGAGGAATCAGCCCCAGCATTTT. It encodes CASSEGRNQPQHF. The full variable domain, completed using reference TRBV2 and TRBJ1-5, is EPEVTQTPSHQVTQMGQEVILRCVPISNHLYFYWYRQILGQKVEFLVSFYNNEISEKSEIFDDQFSVERPDGSNFTLKIRSTKLEDSAMYFCASSEGRNQPQHFGDGTRLSIL.

This clonotype was picked up many times. V gene TRBV7-9 combines with J gene TRBJ1-2; D remains unclear. The V gene's germline CDR1 is SEHNR and CDR2 FQNEAQ (reference sequence). There are 13 residues in the CDR3. The V gene lost 4 bases and the J gene lost 8 bases, with 14 bases spanning the gap. The CDR3, as DNA: TGTGCCAGCAGCTCCCGACACGGGGAGGGCTACACCTTC. Translating it yields CASSSRHGEGYTF.